The present entry profiles one T cell receptor (beta chain) with its context. Its specificity is unknown. The study used treatment-naive patients who had stable or active relapsing-remitting disease as multiple sclerosis controls. TEMRA cells underwent FACS enrichment and CD8+ and CD4+ T cells underwent negative isolation. Trimming took 6 bases from V and 5 from J; bases not matched to a gene: 8. The germline V gene encodes CDR1 SEHNR and CDR2 FQNEAQ (reference sequence). The CDR3 is made up of 15 amino acids. The sample is drawn from a study of CD8 T cells in Susac syndrome. The study's findings and limits: The study conceded that its TCR sequencing and HLA analysis involved relatively few individuals.

When the RNA was reverse transcribed, random hexamers were used with an input of 0.5 to 1 ug. Amplification of the TCR beta CDR3 was carried out by immunoSEQ multiplex PCR, which spanned a total of 54 Vbeta and 13 Jbeta segments. Each CDR3 protein is one row after TCRdb ran MiXCR on the immunoSEQ multiplex PCR reads. Counted here are approximately 130,000 distinct CDR3 sequences, roughly 89% occurring once; the ten biggest clones make up about 0.25%. The receptor was derived from a human donor with multiple sclerosis. The sequenced sample consisted of CD8+ T cells from PBMCs. The V and J genes are TRBV7-9 and TRBJ2-5, with TRBD2 matching 11 bases. CDR3 sequence reads: CASSPPGLADETQYF. The CDR3 DNA is TGTGCCAGCAGTCCACCGGGACTAGCGGATGAGACCCAGTACTTC. The whole variable domain, filled in from reference TRBV7-9 and TRBJ2-5, reads DTGVSQNPRHKITKRGQNVTFRCDPISEHNRLYWYRQTLGQGPEFLTYFQNEAQLEKSRLLSDRFSAERPKGSFSTLEIQRTEQGDSAMYLCASSPPGLADETQYFGPGTRLLVL.